This is a list of T cell receptor beta chains from one sample in a study of T-cell memory formation after mild COVID-19. MiXCR, run by TCRdb on the 5' RACE reads, gives a single entry per CDR3 protein. The data hold a few hundred thousand distinct CDR3 sequences, with 20% to 30% observed a single time. Source material: PBMCs or a T cell subset sorted from them (not recorded which). Receptors originate from an adult woman who had mild COVID-19 (a few samples of this study predate the infection). Cell type and time point are not known. Each CDR3 is given with its conserved first and last residue. D genes are given only for firm matches. The size of a clone is reported for some rows only, either as once, few or many, or as a class for expanded clones.

clone_size	v_call	d_call	j_call	cdr3_aa	cdr3_nt
many	TRBV12-3/TRBV12-4	.	TRBJ2-7	CASSRGSGEQYF	TGTGCCAGCAGCCGGGGGTCCGGCGAGCAGTACTTC
few	TRBV11-2	.	TRBJ2-1	CASTWTHYNEQFF	TGTGCCAGCACGTGGACACACTACAATGAGCAGTTCTTC
few	TRBV6-2/TRBV6-3	TRBD1	TRBJ2-7	CASPDREDYEQYF	TGTGCCAGCCCGGACAGGGAGGACTACGAGCAGTACTTC
few	TRBV5-1	.	TRBJ1-2	CASSPLDSFYGYTF	TGCGCCAGCAGCCCCCTGGACAGTTTTTATGGCTACACCTTC
.	TRBV12-3/TRBV12-4	.	TRBJ2-5	CASSYLETQYF	TGTGCCAGCAGTTATTTGGAGACCCAGTACTTC
.	TRBV4-2	.	TRBJ2-3	CASSQDGTDDTQYF	TGTGCCAGCAGCCAAGACGGGACTGACGATACGCAGTATTTT
many	TRBV20-1	.	TRBJ1-3	CSAQVGSAGGTIYF	TGCAGTGCCCAAGTAGGCAGTGCCGGGGGCACCATATATTTT
.	TRBV20-1	.	TRBJ2-5	CSASDGQETQYF	TGCAGTGCTAGTGATGGCCAAGAGACCCAGTACTTC
few	TRBV18	.	TRBJ2-6	CASSPSKAASGANVLTF	TGTGCCAGCTCACCATCAAAAGCGGCGTCTGGGGCCAACGTCCTGACTTTC
.	TRBV25-1	.	TRBJ1-2	CASSGPKGGYTF	TGTGCCAGCAGTGGTCCTAAGGGTGGCTACACCTTC
.	TRBV11-2	.	TRBJ2-7	CASSSSLRQYF	TGTGCCAGCAGCTCCAGTCTACGGCAGTACTTC
few	TRBV6-2/TRBV6-3	.	TRBJ2-7	CASSLQGPAGEQYF	TGTGCCAGCAGTTTGCAGGGGCCGGCGGGGGAGCAGTACTTC
.	TRBV29-1	.	TRBJ2-1	CSPYSQPDEQFF	TGCAGCCCCTACTCTCAACCCGATGAGCAGTTCTTC
.	TRBV20-1	TRBD2	TRBJ2-7	CSARTRRGTSGSPEQYF	TGCAGTGCTAGAACCCGCCGGGGGACTAGCGGGAGCCCCGAGCAGTACTTC
.	TRBV4-3	TRBD1	TRBJ1-2	CASSLYSGGNGYTF	TGCGCCAGCAGCCTTTACTCAGGGGGGAATGGCTACACCTTC
.	TRBV29-1	.	TRBJ1-2	CSVVGGGDGYTF	TGCAGCGTTGTCGGCGGAGGTGATGGCTACACCTTC
.	TRBV2	TRBD1	TRBJ2-7	CASSEAQGAVYEQYF	TGTGCCAGCAGTGAAGCCCAGGGGGCGGTTTACGAGCAGTACTTC
.	TRBV6-5	.	TRBJ2-3	CASRPSLGVSTDTQYF	TGTGCCAGCAGGCCGAGCCTAGGGGTTAGCACAGATACGCAGTATTTT
.	TRBV7-9	.	TRBJ1-6	CASGRGAYNSPLHF	TGTGCTAGCGGGAGGGGCGCCTATAATTCACCCCTCCACTTT
.	TRBV5-1	.	TRBJ2-1	CASMLAGPYNEQFF	TGCGCCAGCATGTTGGCGGGACCCTACAATGAGCAGTTCTTC
few	TRBV12-3/TRBV12-4	TRBD2	TRBJ2-7	CASSLGRLALNYEQYF	TGTGCCAGCAGTTTGGGGAGACTAGCGCTGAACTACGAGCAGTACTTC
few	TRBV15	.	TRBJ1-2	CATSRDDGLEGYTF	TGTGCCACCAGCAGAGATGACGGCCTTGAAGGCTACACCTTC
many	TRBV4-2	.	TRBJ2-1	CASSQEMTASYNEQFF	TGTGCCAGCAGCCAAGAGATGACTGCCTCCTACAATGAGCAGTTCTTC
.	TRBV27	TRBD1	TRBJ1-1	CASSLYRGGTEAFF	TGTGCCAGCAGTTTATACAGGGGGGGAACTGAAGCTTTCTTT
.	TRBV6-5	.	TRBJ1-1	CASSWSQGGNTEAFF	TGTGCCAGCAGTTGGAGTCAGGGCGGGAACACTGAAGCTTTCTTT
few	TRBV7-9	.	TRBJ1-2	CASSLPPRQGPDGYTF	TGTGCCAGCAGCTTACCGCCGCGGCAGGGGCCGGATGGCTACACCTTC
.	TRBV27	TRBD1	TRBJ2-7	CASSYRGQGWYEQYF	TGTGCCAGCAGTTACAGAGGACAGGGTTGGTACGAGCAGTACTTC
.	TRBV6-2/TRBV6-3	.	TRBJ2-7	CASSTGTPHEQYF	TGTGCCAGCAGTACGGGGACCCCACACGAGCAGTACTTC
.	TRBV7-2	.	TRBJ2-3	CASSQRQGWADTQYF	TGTGCCAGCAGCCAACGGCAGGGATGGGCAGATACGCAGTATTTT
.	TRBV15	TRBD1	TRBJ2-5	CATSRPRGQGQETQYF	TGTGCCACCAGCAGACCCCGTGGACAGGGTCAAGAGACCCAGTACTTC
few	TRBV12-3/TRBV12-4	.	TRBJ2-7	CASSLAISYEQYF	TGTGCCAGCAGTTTAGCCATCTCCTACGAGCAGTACTTC
.	TRBV21-1	.	TRBJ2-2	CASSKAAALNTGELFF	TGTGCCAGCAGCAAAGCGGCAGCCTTGAACACCGGGGAGCTGTTTTTT
few	TRBV7-9	TRBD2	TRBJ2-2	CASSSSGRATGELFF	TGTGCCAGCAGCAGTAGCGGGAGGGCAACCGGGGAGCTGTTTTTT
.	TRBV6-5	TRBD2	TRBJ2-7	CASSFGAGVFYEQYF	TGTGCCAGCAGTTTTGGGGCGGGGGTCTTTTACGAGCAGTACTTC
few	TRBV6-4	TRBD2	TRBJ2-1	CASSLAGEYDEQFF	TGTGCCAGCAGCCTAGCGGGAGAATACGATGAGCAGTTCTTC
.	TRBV7-3	.	TRBJ2-1	CASSLMATGRSYNEQFF	TGTGCCAGCAGCTTAATGGCTACAGGGCGCTCCTACAATGAGCAGTTCTTC
.	TRBV3-1	.	TRBJ2-7	CASSQEEQAAGSYEQYF	TGTGCCAGCAGCCAAGAGGAACAGGCGGCAGGTTCCTACGAGCAGTACTTC
.	TRBV14	TRBD2	TRBJ2-3	CASNAGGADTQYF	TGTGCCAGCAACGCGGGAGGGGCAGATACGCAGTATTTT
.	TRBV6-5	TRBD1	TRBJ2-7	CASSKAGQGLGYEQYF	TGTGCCAGCAGTAAGGCGGGACAGGGGTTGGGCTACGAGCAGTACTTC
many	TRBV30	TRBD2	TRBJ2-3	CAWISGRATDTQYF	TGTGCCTGGATAAGCGGGAGAGCGACAGATACGCAGTATTTT
few	TRBV20-1	.	TRBJ1-4	CSAAERPTNEKLFF	TGCAGTGCGGCCGAGAGGCCAACTAATGAAAAACTGTTTTTT
few	TRBV20-1	TRBD2	TRBJ2-2	CSARGLAGANTGELFF	TGCAGTGCTAGGGGACTAGCGGGAGCGAACACCGGGGAGCTGTTTTTT
once	TRBV12-3/TRBV12-4	.	TRBJ2-5	CASRRTFTETQYF	TGTGCCAGCAGGCGGACCTTTACGGAGACCCAGTACTTC
few	TRBV7-6	.	TRBJ2-7	CASSFTREHEQYF	TGTGCCAGCAGCTTCACTAGGGAACACGAGCAGTACTTC
.	TRBV3-1	TRBD2	TRBJ2-7	CASSHGTSGGGEQYF	TGTGCCAGCAGCCATGGGACTAGCGGGGGCGGGGAGCAGTACTTC